These T cell receptor beta chains were read from a single sample in a study of blood T cell repertoires in COVID-19. Assay: immunoSEQ multiplex PCR; the TCRdb copy retains only in-frame clones and omits some. The top ten clones hold around an eighth of a sample with roughly 250,000 clones, 82% of them seen once. Sequencing input: peripheral blood. The receptors here all came from an older woman with active or convalescent COVID-19. Each CDR3 is given with its conserved first and last residue. The D gene is left open where the match is weak. The listing skips clone size in some rows; elsewhere it reads once, few, many or a size class.

v_gene	abundance	j_gene	d_gene	CDR3nt	CDR3aa
TRBV6-6	.	TRBJ2-1	.	TGTGCCAGCAGTTCCAGGGGCAGGGGCAATTACAATGAGCAGTTCTTC	CASSSRGRGNYNEQFF
TRBV2	.	TRBJ1-6	.	TGTGCCAGCATCAGGGGTTCCTATAATTCACCCCTCCACTTT	CASIRGSYNSPLHF
TRBV27	once	TRBJ2-7	.	TGTGCCAGCAGTTTAAAGCAGGGCATCGCCTACGAGCAGTACTTC	CASSLKQGIAYEQYF
TRBV9	once	TRBJ1-4	.	TGTGCCAGCAGCTCCCGGGGGGGACGAACCAATGAAAAACTGTTTTTT	CASSSRGGRTNEKLFF
TRBV14	.	TRBJ1-1	.	TGTGCCAGCAGCCAAGAAGGACTAGCGGGGGGGGTCGCTTTCTTT	CASSQEGLAGGVAFF
TRBV7-9	.	TRBJ1-5	.	TGTGCCAGCAGCTTATTGGCGGGGAATCAGCCCCAGCATTTT	CASSLLAGNQPQHF
TRBV11-3	.	TRBJ1-1	.	TGTGCCAGCAGCAGGGGCCAGGGCACTGAAGCTTTCTTT	CASSRGQGTEAFF
TRBV18	.	TRBJ1-2	TRBD1	TGTGCCAGCTCACCCAGACAGGGTATCGACGGCTACACCTTC	CASSPRQGIDGYTF
TRBV14	.	TRBJ2-1	.	TGTGCCAGCAGCCAAGTAGGCGGAGAGCAGTTCTTC	CASSQVGGEQFF
TRBV24-1	.	TRBJ1-1	.	TGTGCCACCAGTGATTTTGGGCCCAGGGCCGGGGGCACTGAAGCTTTCTTT	CATSDFGPRAGGTEAFF
TRBV10-3	.	TRBJ2-1	.	TGTGCCATCAGTGACAGATTCCTTTACAATGAGCAGTTCTTC	CAISDRFLYNEQFF
TRBV19	.	TRBJ2-1	.	TGTGCCAGCAAGGGGCCTAGATACTACAATGAGCAGTTCTTC	CASKGPRYYNEQFF
TRBV9	.	TRBJ2-3	.	TGTGCCAGCAGCCGGGGGGCACATACGCAGTATTTT	CASSRGAHTQYF
TRBV19	.	TRBJ1-4	TRBD1	TGTGCCAGACCGGGGACAGCAGGAACAACTAATGAAAAACTGTTTTTT	CARPGTAGTTNEKLFF
TRBV18	few	TRBJ1-2	.	TGTGCCAGCTCACCAGTCCCCGACTATGGCTACACCTTC	CASSPVPDYGYTF
TRBV7-8	few	TRBJ2-6	TRBD1	TGTGCCAGCAGACTAGAGAGGGGACAGGGAGTCTCAGGGGCCAACGTCCTGACTTTC	CASRLERGQGVSGANVLTF
TRBV12-5	once	TRBJ1-5	TRBD1	TGTGCTAGTGGTCGTGGGACAGGGGGAAACAATCAGCCCCAGCATTTT	CASGRGTGGNNQPQHF
TRBV5-5	once	TRBJ1-6	TRBD1	TGTGCCAGCAGCTTGACCGGACAGGGGGGAAGGGTAGGTTCACCCCTCCACTTT	CASSLTGQGGRVGSPLHF
TRBV19	few	TRBJ2-3	TRBD1	TGTGCCAGTAGCGGGACAGGGACAGATACGCAGTATTTT	CASSGTGTDTQYF
TRBV3-1/TRBV3-2	.	TRBJ1-2	.	TGTGCCAGCAGCCAAGAGCAGGGGCTCTATGGCTACACCTTC	CASSQEQGLYGYTF